The next 6 T cell receptor beta chains were all read from a single sample in a study of blood T cell repertoires in COVID-19. Method: immunoSEQ multiplex PCR; TCRdb's copy keeps in-frame clones and lacks some. Of about 440,000 clones listed, approximately 90% are singletons. The sample comprised peripheral blood. The receptors stem from a woman aged 25 to 39 with acute or convalescent COVID-19.

The chain is built from TRBV28 and TRBJ2-3; TRBD2 is a possible D gene (5 bases). The V end lost 7 bases, the J end lost 1 base, and 18 bases lay between the germline ends. The V gene's germline CDR1 is MDHEN and CDR2 SYDVKM. This CDR3 contains 16 residues. In nucleotides, the CDR3 is TGTGCCAGCACCCAAGTCCGGGGTCGCGGCACAGATACGCAGTATTTT. As protein: CASTQVRGRGTDTQYF.

This clone was recorded only once. V is TRBV5-6 and J is TRBJ2-7; possibly TRBD1 for D (5 bases). In germline, CDR1 is SGHDT, CDR2 YYEEEE. CDR3 size: 16 residues. The V end lost 3 bases, the J end lost 5 bases, and 21 bases lay between the germline ends. The CDR3 nucleotides are TGTGCCAGCAGCTCCTCCCCAATAGGGGCTCCCCACGAGCAGTACTTC. Protein sequence: CASSSSPIGAPHEQYF.

This clone was seen just once. This rearrangement joins TRBV12-3 or TRBV12-4 to TRBJ1-5, with TRBD1 matching 7 bases. The CDR3 is made up of 13 amino acids. With 7 bases clipped from V and 9 bases from J, the junction kept 9 bases outside the gene matches. CDR3 DNA sequence: TGTGCCAGCACCAGGGGGACTGTCGGGCCCCAGCATTTT. Translation: CASTRGTVGPQHF.

In this sample, this clone turned up once. The rearrangement links TRBV27 to TRBJ1-1, with D perhaps TRBD1 (6 bases). CDR3 length: 16 residues. V lost 0 bases and J 0 bases, leaving 11 bases between the germline ends. Germline V CDR1 and CDR2: MNHEY, SMNVEV (reference sequence). For the CDR3, the DNA is TGTGCCAGCAGTTTATCCCCGACAGGAGTGAACACTGAAGCTTTCTTT. This encodes CASSLSPTGVNTEAFF.

The chain links TRBV2 to TRBJ2-3, with a tentative D call TRBD1 (6 bases). Germline values: CDR1 SNHLY, CDR2 FYNNEI. CDR3 length equals 16 residues. The V and J ends lost 7 bases and 1 base respectively, with 18 bases between them. The CDR3 reads CASKRGLASGTDTQYF. CDR3 DNA sequence: TGTGCCAGCAAGAGGGGGTTAGCCTCTGGCACAGATACGCAGTATTTT.

This chain's CDR3 is CASSYGEGTPNSPLHF. As DNA, the CDR3 is TGTGCCAGCAGTTACGGGGAGGGGACGCCGAATTCACCCCTCCACTTT. The V gene is TRBV6-5, the J gene TRBJ1-6; weak D call: TRBD1 (5 bases). The CDR3 is 16 amino acids. From germline, CDR1 is MNHEY and CDR2 SVGAGI. The V and J ends lost 2 bases and 7 bases respectively, with 15 bases between them.